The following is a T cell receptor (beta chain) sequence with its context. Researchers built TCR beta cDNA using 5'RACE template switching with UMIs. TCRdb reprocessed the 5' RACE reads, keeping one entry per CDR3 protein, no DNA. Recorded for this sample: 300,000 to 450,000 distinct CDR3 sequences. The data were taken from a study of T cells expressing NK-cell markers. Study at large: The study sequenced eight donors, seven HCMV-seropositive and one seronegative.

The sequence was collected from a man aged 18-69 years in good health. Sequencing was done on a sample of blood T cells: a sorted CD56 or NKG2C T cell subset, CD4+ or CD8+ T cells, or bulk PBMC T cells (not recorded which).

CDR3 residues: CASRGTYSNQPQHF. The V call is TRBV2, the J call TRBJ1-5. Germline V gene lookup returns CDR1 SNHLY and CDR2 FYNNEI. CDR3 length: 14 residues.